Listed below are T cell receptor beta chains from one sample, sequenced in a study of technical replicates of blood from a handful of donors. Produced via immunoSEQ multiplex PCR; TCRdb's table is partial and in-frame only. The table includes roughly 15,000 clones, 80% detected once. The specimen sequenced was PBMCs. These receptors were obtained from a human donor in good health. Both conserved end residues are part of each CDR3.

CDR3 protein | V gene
CASTFPPGQGIGGYTF | TRBV5-1
CASSLWDTNRAQHF | TRBV28
CASRGTVRGNQPQHF | TRBV6-5
CASSKGLAEDNEQFF | TRBV28
CASSQDRGGIGELFF | TRBV4-1
CSTPPANGETQYF | TRBV29-1
CSVGVGGIMNTEAFF | TRBV29-1
CASSLDGTSGSGELFF | TRBV7-8
CASRRTSYEQYF | TRBV5-5
CAWSVYSTQYF | TRBV30
CASSPWGDRNQPQHF | TRBV5-1
CASSEQTGVLNTQYF | TRBV2
CASSLGPREQFF | TRBV5-6
CASSLLGEWTGELFF | TRBV5-1
CASSPQGQETQYF | TRBV27
CASSVELYSGNTIYF | TRBV6-1
CASSLGDSGGTEAFF | TRBV5-1
CASSQDGGGYNEQFF | TRBV4-2
CASSPSGGEGNQPQHF | TRBV7-9